A selection of T cell receptor beta chains follows, all from one sample in a study of cytomegalovirus exposure and HLA in healthy donors. TCRdb's copy holds only in-frame clones and misses some; the assay was immunoSEQ multiplex PCR. Here the sample spans fewer than 200,000 clones, under 9.5% being singletons. What was sequenced was PBMCs. These TCRs come from a woman under 40 in good health and CMV-seropositive. Both conserved end residues are part of each CDR3. D genes are given only for firm matches. Some rows have no size entry. The others give once, few or many, or a class for an expanded clone.

TRBJ2-6,TRBV27,NA,16,NA,TGTGCCAGCACCTCAGTCCCCCGCTCTGGGGCCAACGTCCTGACTTTC,CASTSVPRSGANVLTF
TRBJ2-2,TRBV5-4,TRBD1,16,NA,TGTGCCAGCAGCCATAGGACAGGGGGCGTGACCGGGGAGCTGTTTTTT,CASSHRTGGVTGELFF
TRBJ2-7,TRBV5-6,TRBD2,15,few,TGTGCCAGCAGCTTGGAAGCGGGAGGGCCCTACGAGCAGTACTTC,CASSLEAGGPYEQYF
TRBJ1-2,TRBV14,TRBD1,15,NA,TGTGCCAGCAGCACCGGACAGGGGTTGATCTATGGCTACACCTTC,CASSTGQGLIYGYTF
TRBJ2-7,TRBV15,NA,16,NA,TGTGCCACCAGCAGAGGGGGCGGTGCAGGTTACTACGAGCAGTACTTC,CATSRGGGAGYYEQYF
TRBJ2-7,TRBV6-1,TRBD2,15,NA,TGTGCCAGCAGTCCAAGCCGGACTAGCGGCTCTAAGCAGTACTTC,CASSPSRTSGSKQYF
TRBJ1-3,TRBV7-6,NA,14,few,TGTGCCAGCAGTTCCAGGACAGCACGAAACACCATATATTTT,CASSSRTARNTIYF
TRBJ2-6,TRBV5-4,TRBD1,15,few,TGTGCCAGCACAGGGGGCGTAGCTGGGGCCAACGTCCCGACTTTC,CASTGGVAGANVPTF
TRBJ2-2,TRBV5-4,TRBD2,17,NA,TGTGCCAGCAGCTTGGATTTAGCGGGAGTAGTATCCGGGGAGCTGTTTTTT,CASSLDLAGVVSGELFF
TRBJ2-2,TRBV30,NA,12,few,TGTGCCTGGACCATGGGGCGCGGGGAGCTGTTTTTT,CAWTMGRGELFF
TRBJ1-2,TRBV6-6,NA,11,NA,TGTGCCACCGATCTAGGGGGAGGCTACACCTTC,CATDLGGGYTF
TRBJ2-3,TRBV5-1,NA,17,NA,TGCGCCAGCAGCTTGCGAACCCCAGGGGGGAGCACAGATACGCAGTATTTT,CASSLRTPGGSTDTQYF
TRBJ2-1,TRBV10-3,TRBD2,16,NA,TGTGCCATCAGTGACCCGGGACTAGCGGGACACAATGAGCAGTTCTTC,CAISDPGLAGHNEQFF
TRBJ2-7,TRBV30,TRBD2,17,NA,TGTGCCTGGAGTGTATCCAGGACTAGCGGGACCTCCTACGAGCAGTACTTC,CAWSVSRTSGTSYEQYF
TRBJ2-7,TRBV7-9,TRBD2,15,NA,TGTGCCAGCAGCTCCCCTCGGAGCGGGAGCTACGAGCAGTACTTC,CASSSPRSGSYEQYF
TRBJ1-3,TRBV11-2,NA,13,few,TGTGCCAGCTCAGAAGCGTCTGGAAACACCATATATTTT,CASSEASGNTIYF
TRBJ2-7,TRBV9,NA,13,few,TGTGCCAGCAGCGTAATGAGGGAGAGCGAGCAGTACTTC,CASSVMRESEQYF
TRBJ2-3,TRBV5-1,TRBD2,16,NA,TGCGCCAGCAGGCCCGGGACTAGCGGGAGCACAGATACGCAGTATTTT,CASRPGTSGSTDTQYF
TRBJ2-3,TRBV27,TRBD2,15,NA,TGTGCCAGCACCCTCAGCGGGAGTACTTCACATACGCAGTATTTT,CASTLSGSTSHTQYF
TRBJ1-1,TRBV5-5,TRBD1,15,NA,TGTGCCAGCAGCTTCAGGGGGGATATAAGCACTGAAGCTTTCTTT,CASSFRGDISTEAFF
TRBJ2-3,TRBV7-9,TRBD1,14,NA,TGTGCCAGCCCCCTGGACAGGGGGCCAGATACGCAGTATTTT,CASPLDRGPDTQYF
TRBJ2-7,TRBV2,TRBD2,14,NA,TGTGCCAGCAGTGGGGCGGGAGTGGGATACGAGCAGTACTTC,CASSGAGVGYEQYF
TRBJ2-5,TRBV10-3,TRBD1,14,few,TGTGCCATCAGTGAGAATACAGGGGTAGAGACCCAGTACTTC,CAISENTGVETQYF
TRBJ2-2,TRBV7-9,NA,13,few,TGTGCCAGCAGCTTTTCTAGGACCGGGGAGCTGTTTTTT,CASSFSRTGELFF
TRBJ2-7,TRBV7-6,NA,14,few,TGTGCCAGCAGCCCATCCGGCAGGCTGCACGAGCAGTACTTC,CASSPSGRLHEQYF
TRBJ1-1,TRBV11-2,TRBD1,15,NA,TGTGCCAGCAGCTCTCAGGGACAGGGAGGAACTGAAGCTTTCTTT,CASSSQGQGGTEAFF
TRBJ2-7,TRBV2,NA,12,NA,TGTGCCAGCAACAGGGATCCCTACGAGCAGTACTTC,CASNRDPYEQYF
TRBJ1-2,TRBV7-2,NA,15,NA,TGTGCCAGCAGCTTAGAGCAGGGAAGGAGTTATGGCTACACCTTC,CASSLEQGRSYGYTF
TRBJ1-1,TRBV9,TRBD1,13,NA,TGTGCCAGCAGAGGCAGGGGGGACACTGAAGCTTTCTTT,CASRGRGDTEAFF
TRBJ1-2,TRBV25-1,NA,17,few,TGTGCCAGCAGTGGATCCTTTGGACACCCAGGTCGGGCTGGCTACACCTTC,CASSGSFGHPGRAGYTF
TRBJ2-1,TRBV14,TRBD2,16,NA,TGTGCCAGCAGCCAGGCCGGGACTAGCGGGAGGGCAGGGCAGTTCTTC,CASSQAGTSGRAGQFF
TRBJ2-7,TRBV9,TRBD2,14,few,TGTGCCAGCAGCGTAGAACTAGCGGGCGACGAGCAGTACTTC,CASSVELAGDEQYF
TRBJ2-7,TRBV4-1,NA,17,few,TGCGCCAGCAGCCAACGCACTAAAGGACAAGGCCTATACGAGCAGTACTTC,CASSQRTKGQGLYEQYF
TRBJ2-7,TRBV4-2,TRBD2,14,few,TGTGCCAGCAGCCAAGAACGGGAGGCCTACGAGCAGTACTTC,CASSQEREAYEQYF
TRBJ1-3,TRBV25-1,NA,16,few,TGTGCCAGCAGTGATTCCAGGACTACGATTGGGGGCACCATATATTTT,CASSDSRTTIGGTIYF
TRBJ1-2,TRBV7-9,NA,14,NA,TGTGCCAGCAGCTTAGTGGCGGGGGGCTATGGCTACACCTTC,CASSLVAGGYGYTF
TRBJ2-7,TRBV6-5,NA,11,few,TGTGCCAGCGTGGGGGGCTACGAGCAGTACTTC,CASVGGYEQYF
TRBJ2-7,TRBV7-2,TRBD2,14,NA,TGTGCCAGCAGCAGGACTAGCGGGTACTACGAGCAGTACTTC,CASSRTSGYYEQYF
TRBJ2-7,TRBV5-1,TRBD1,14,few,TGCGCCAGCAGCTTACAGGGGGCTTGGGGCGAGCAGTACTTC,CASSLQGAWGEQYF
TRBJ2-7,TRBV6-6,NA,12,few,TGTGCCGGGAGGCGGGTCTCCTACGAGCAGTACTTC,CAGRRVSYEQYF
TRBJ2-1,TRBV7-6,TRBD1,15,NA,TGTGCCAGCAGCAGACAGGGGGCGAACTACAATGAGCAGTTCTTC,CASSRQGANYNEQFF
TRBJ2-7,TRBV30,TRBD2,17,NA,TGTGCCTGGAAAAAGCGGGAGGGCCCCATTACCTTTGGCGAGCAGTACTTC,CAWKKREGPITFGEQYF
TRBJ2-7,TRBV5-1,TRBD2,15,few,TGCGCCAGCAGCCCACTAGCGGGAGGGTCCAACGAGCAGTACTTC,CASSPLAGGSNEQYF
TRBJ2-7,TRBV11-2,NA,15,few,TGTGCCAGCAGCCCCGACCACAGGAAATCCTACGAGCAGTACTTC,CASSPDHRKSYEQYF
TRBJ2-7,TRBV6-5,NA,16,NA,TGTGCCAGCAGTTCGGAGAGCACAGGGAGCTCCTACGAGCAGTACTTC,CASSSESTGSSYEQYF
TRBJ1-2,TRBV28,TRBD1,16,few,TGTGCCAGCAGTCCTACCGGACAGGCCCAAGGGGATGGCTACACCTTC,CASSPTGQAQGDGYTF
TRBJ1-3,TRBV7-2,TRBD1,15,few,TGTGCCAGCAGCTCGACGGGACAGGGGCCCAACACCATATATTTT,CASSSTGQGPNTIYF
TRBJ2-2,TRBV15,TRBD2,16,NA,TGTGCCACCACCAAGACTAGCGGGAGGTATACCGGGGAGCTGTTTTTT,CATTKTSGRYTGELFF
TRBJ1-1,TRBV9,TRBD1,15,NA,TGTGCCAGCAGCCCCCAGGGGGTCTCGAACACTGAAGCTTTCTTT,CASSPQGVSNTEAFF